This T cell receptor beta chain emerged from a study of blood T cell repertoires in COVID-19. The wider study: The study drew acute and convalescent COVID-19 samples from the United States, Italy and Spain. Nucleic acid was either cDNA or gDNA, and it came from T cells, B-cell-depleted T cells, or PBMCs.

Using immunoSEQ multiplex PCR, the repertoire was profiled, and TCRdb retains in-frame clones only, with some absent. The table records a few hundred thousand clones, roughly 80% of them present only once. Germline CDR1 reads SGHAT; CDR2 reads FQNNGV. The germline V and J ends were trimmed by 7 bases and 2 bases, with 11 bases remaining between them. The CDR3 totals 14 residues. Sample: peripheral blood. The genes are TRBV11-2 and TRBJ1-4; D is ambiguous. The sequence derives from a woman between 50 and 59 years old with acute or convalescent COVID-19. The CDR3 nucleotides are TGTGCCAGCACGAGGGCCGGGACTAATGAAAAACTGTTTTTT. It translates to CASTRAGTNEKLFF. The full variable domain, in which reference TRBV11-2 and TRBJ1-4 provide the parts outside the CDR3, is EAGVAQSPRYKIIEKRQSVAFWCNPISGHATLYWYQQILGQGPKLLIQFQNNGVVDDSQLPKDRFSAERLKGVDSTLKIQPAKLEDSAVYLCASTRAGTNEKLFFGSGTQLSVL.